This T cell receptor beta chain was profiled in a study of OX40 agonist ivuxolimab in advanced cancers. Overall study context: Patients were treated with ivuxolimab, an agonistic anti-OX40 (CD134) antibody. Dose-escalation subjects each had hepatocellular carcinoma, melanoma, renal cell or head and neck cancer.

Patients who had autoimmune disease history or got systemic immunosuppression were left out. The CDR3 has 14 residues. A word on this clone: Its antigen is still unknown.

Some clones are missing from TCRdb's copy, which holds only in-frame ones; the method was immunoSEQ multiplex PCR. The data show 57,000 or so clones, with 84% seen just once and 4.6% held by the top ten. The study's findings and limits: Doses of 0.1 to 3.0 mg/kg were accompanied by clonal expansion of CD4+ and CD8+ blood T cells by week 6.

The sample in question was CD4+ or CD8+ T cells sorted from blood, obtained in a trial of the OX40 agonist ivuxolimab. This receptor was obtained from an adult with an advanced solid tumor such as melanoma, head and neck, liver or kidney cancer. J is TRBJ1-1 and V is TRBV1. TRBV1 is designated a pseudogene. The CDR3 reads CTNGGGRVNTEAFF. The CDR3 nucleotides read TGCACCAACGGGGGGGGCAGGGTCAACACTGAAGCTTTCTTT.